The clone carrying this TCR beta chain came up a few times. CDR1 MDHEN and CDR2 SYDVKM come from the germline V gene. V shed 6 bases and J 0 bases; nucleotides not matched to a gene: 5. The CDR3 covers 15 residues. Methods used by the authors: It was from reference gene primer amplification that nucleated cell counts were estimated. Sequencing was performed with immunoSEQ multiplex PCR; in TCRdb, only in-frame clones are kept and a portion is missing. V and J calls plus clone size are reproduced from that table; the DNA served to infer D and trimming. The sample includes tens of thousands of clones, approximately 80% of them seen just once. The sample comes from a study of blood T cell repertoires in COVID-19. Whole-study context: Both acute and convalescent COVID-19 samples were obtained from the United States, Italy and Spain. From T cells, B-cell-depleted T cells, or PBMCs came the material, which was cDNA or gDNA.

The sequenced sample was peripheral blood. The chain is built from TRBV28 and TRBJ2-1; 7 bases are shared with TRBD1. The source is a human donor in a cohort sampled during active COVID-19. The CDR3 DNA reads TGTGCCAGCAGGATGACAGGGAGCTCCTACAATGAGCAGTTCTTC. It codes for CASRMTGSSYNEQFF.